This T cell receptor beta chain was retrieved from a study of T cells in Graves' hyperthyroidism and ophthalmopathy. Germline values: CDR1 MGHRA, CDR2 YSYEKL. The length of the CDR3 is 15 residues. The V gene lost 1 base and the J gene lost 2 bases, with 12 bases spanning the gap. Amplification of TCR beta CDR3 regions was performed using RNA transcripts as template. HTBI primers were the set used in a first-round RT-PCR of the TCR CDR3. TCRdb fed the multiplex PCR reads into MiXCR, producing one record per CDR3 protein. The sample has around 700,000 distinct CDR3 sequences; roughly 32% are singletons. When ophthalmopathy did not progress within 18 months, Graves' hyperthyroidism was considered stable. Uncontrolled infection, other autoimmune disease, pregnancy or lactation barred patients from enrollment.

Sequenced sample: blood. The chain has TRBV4-1 and TRBJ2-7; D assignment may be TRBD1 or TRBD2 (5 bases each). The sequence was obtained from a woman aged 40 to 50 with Graves' hyperthyroidism. The chain's CDR3 is CASSQAVGPTYEQYF. Written as DNA, the CDR3 is TGCGCCAGCAGCCAAGCTGTGGGACCGACCTACGAGCAGTACTTC.